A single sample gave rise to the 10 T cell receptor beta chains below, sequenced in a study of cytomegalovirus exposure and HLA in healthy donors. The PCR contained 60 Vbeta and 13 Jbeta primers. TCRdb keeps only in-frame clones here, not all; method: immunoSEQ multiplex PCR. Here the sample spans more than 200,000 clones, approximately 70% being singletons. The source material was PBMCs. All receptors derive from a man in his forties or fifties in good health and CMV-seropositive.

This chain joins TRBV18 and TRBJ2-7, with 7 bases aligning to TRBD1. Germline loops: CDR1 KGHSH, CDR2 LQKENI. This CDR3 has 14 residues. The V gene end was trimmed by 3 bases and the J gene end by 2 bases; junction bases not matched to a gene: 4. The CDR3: CASSPEQGTYEQYF. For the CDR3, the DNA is TGTGCCAGCTCACCGGAACAGGGGACCTACGAGCAGTACTTC.

The CDR3 region is CASRGGRGAKNEQYF. The CDR3 DNA follows: TGCGCCAGCAGGGGAGGGCGGGGGGCAAAAAACGAGCAGTACTTC. The rearrangement joins TRBV10-1 to TRBJ2-7, with 8 bases matching TRBD2. This CDR3 has 15 residues. The junction had 12 bases not matched to a gene; V was cut back by 6 bases and J by 5 bases. CDR1 is WNHNN and CDR2 is SYGVQD in the germline V gene (reference sequence).

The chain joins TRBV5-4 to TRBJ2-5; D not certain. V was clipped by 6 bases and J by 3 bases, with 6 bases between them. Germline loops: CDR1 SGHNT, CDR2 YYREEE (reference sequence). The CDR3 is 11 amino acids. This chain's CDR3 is CASTYKETQYF. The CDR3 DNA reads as TGTGCCAGCACCTATAAAGAGACCCAGTACTTC.

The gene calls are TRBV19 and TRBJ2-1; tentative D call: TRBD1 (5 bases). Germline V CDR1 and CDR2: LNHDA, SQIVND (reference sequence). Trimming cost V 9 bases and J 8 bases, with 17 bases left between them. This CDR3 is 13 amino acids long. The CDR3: CASQPQGNDEQFF. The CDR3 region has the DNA TGTGCCAGCCAACCTCAGGGTAACGATGAGCAGTTCTTC.

In DNA form, the CDR3 reads TGTGCCAGCTCAAGACGACACGAAGATAATGAAAAACTGTTTTTT. It codes for CASSRRHEDNEKLFF. The rearrangement joins TRBV18 to TRBJ1-4, with D hard to call. The CDR3 contains 15 residues. Trimming took 5 bases from V and 4 from J, leaving 14 bases between them. Germline CDR1 KGHSH, CDR2 LQKENI.

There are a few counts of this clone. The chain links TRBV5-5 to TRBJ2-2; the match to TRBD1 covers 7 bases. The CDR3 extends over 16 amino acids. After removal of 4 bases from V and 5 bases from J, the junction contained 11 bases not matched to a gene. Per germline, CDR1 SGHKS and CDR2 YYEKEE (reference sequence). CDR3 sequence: CASSRVQGLGTGELFF. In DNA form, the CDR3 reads TGTGCCAGCAGCCGCGTACAGGGGCTGGGGACCGGGGAGCTGTTTTTT.

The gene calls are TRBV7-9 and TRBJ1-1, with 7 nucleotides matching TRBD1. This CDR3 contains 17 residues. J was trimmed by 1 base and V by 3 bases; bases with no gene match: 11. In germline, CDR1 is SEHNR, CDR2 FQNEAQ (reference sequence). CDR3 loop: CASSLSDRRQGNTEAFF. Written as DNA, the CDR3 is TGTGCCAGCAGCTTGTCGGACAGGCGACAGGGGAACACTGAAGCTTTCTTT.

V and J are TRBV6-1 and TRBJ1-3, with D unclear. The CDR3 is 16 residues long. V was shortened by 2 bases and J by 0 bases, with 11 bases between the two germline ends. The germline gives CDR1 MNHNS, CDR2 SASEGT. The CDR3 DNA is TGTGCCAGCAGTGAATCCCTTAGTGGCTCTGGAAACACCATATATTTT. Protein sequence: CASSESLSGSGNTIYF.

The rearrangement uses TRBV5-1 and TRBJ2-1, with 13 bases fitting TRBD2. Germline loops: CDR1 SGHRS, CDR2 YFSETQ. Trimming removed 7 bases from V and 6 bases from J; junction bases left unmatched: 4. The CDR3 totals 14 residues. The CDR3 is CASRTSGGGNEQFF. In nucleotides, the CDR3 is TGCGCCAGCCGAACTAGCGGGGGGGGCAATGAGCAGTTCTTC.

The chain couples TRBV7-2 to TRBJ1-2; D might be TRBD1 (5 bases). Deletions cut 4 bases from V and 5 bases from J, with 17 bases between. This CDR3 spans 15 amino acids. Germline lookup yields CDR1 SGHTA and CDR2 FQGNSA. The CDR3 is CASSSPQGGLYGYTF. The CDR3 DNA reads TGTGCCAGCAGCTCCCCGCAGGGTGGATTATATGGCTACACCTTC.